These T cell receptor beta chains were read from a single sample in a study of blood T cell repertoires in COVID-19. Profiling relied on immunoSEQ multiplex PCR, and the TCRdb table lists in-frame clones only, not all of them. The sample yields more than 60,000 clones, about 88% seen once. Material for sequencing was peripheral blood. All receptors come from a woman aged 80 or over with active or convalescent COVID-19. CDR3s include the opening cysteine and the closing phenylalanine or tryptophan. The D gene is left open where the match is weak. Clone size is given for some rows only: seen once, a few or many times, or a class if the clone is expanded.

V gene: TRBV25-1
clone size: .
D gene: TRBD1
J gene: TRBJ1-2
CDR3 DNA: TGTGCCAGCAGTGGCTGGGACAGGGCCCACTATGGCTACACCTTC
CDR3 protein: CASSGWDRAHYGYTF

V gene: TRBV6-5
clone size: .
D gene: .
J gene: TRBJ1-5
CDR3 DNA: TGTGCCAGCAGAACACAGGTTAGCAATCAGCCCCAGCATTTT
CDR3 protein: CASRTQVSNQPQHF

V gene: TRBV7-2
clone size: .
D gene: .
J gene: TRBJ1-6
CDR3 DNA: TGTGCCAGCAGCCCCTGGGGGGGGGCAGCCTATAATTCACCCCTCCACTTT
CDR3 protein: CASSPWGGAAYNSPLHF

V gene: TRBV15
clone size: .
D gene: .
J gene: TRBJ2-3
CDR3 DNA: TGTGCCACCAGCCAAACTAGCAGCACAGATACGCAGTATTTT
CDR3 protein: CATSQTSSTDTQYF

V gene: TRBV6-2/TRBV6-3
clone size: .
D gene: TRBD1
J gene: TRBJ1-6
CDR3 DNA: TGTGCCAGCAGTTACCCTCAGGACAGGGGGTATAATAATTCACCCCTCCACTTT
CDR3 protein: CASSYPQDRGYNNSPLHF

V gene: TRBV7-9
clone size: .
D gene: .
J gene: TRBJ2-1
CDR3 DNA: TGTGCCAGCAGCTTCCGATTGGGGGCGCGGTACAATGAGCAGTTCTTC
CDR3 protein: CASSFRLGARYNEQFF

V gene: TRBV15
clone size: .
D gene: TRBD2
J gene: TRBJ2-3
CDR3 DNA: TGTGCCACCAGCAGAGACCGAGGGACTAGCGGCACAGATACGCAGTATTTT
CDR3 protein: CATSRDRGTSGTDTQYF

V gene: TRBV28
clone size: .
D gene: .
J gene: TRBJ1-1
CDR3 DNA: TGTGCCAGCAGTTTATCTCACGCGGGCACTGAAGCTTTCTTT
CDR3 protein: CASSLSHAGTEAFF

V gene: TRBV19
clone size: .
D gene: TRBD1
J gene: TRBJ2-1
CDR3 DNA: TGTGCCAGTAGTATCGTCAGGGGGCCTTACAATGAGCAGTTCTTC
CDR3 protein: CASSIVRGPYNEQFF

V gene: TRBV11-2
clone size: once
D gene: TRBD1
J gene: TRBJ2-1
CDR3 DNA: TGTGCCAGCAGCCAAGGGGGCACCCTATCCTACAATGAGCAGTTCTTC
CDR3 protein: CASSQGGTLSYNEQFF

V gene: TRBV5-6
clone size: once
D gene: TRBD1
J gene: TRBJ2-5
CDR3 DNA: TGTGCCAGCAGCTTAGACAGGGGGGTAGAGACCCAGTACTTC
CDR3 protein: CASSLDRGVETQYF

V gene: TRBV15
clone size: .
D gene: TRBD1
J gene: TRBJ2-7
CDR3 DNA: TGTGCCACCAGCAGAGTCAGGGGGCCTTCCTACGAGCAGTACTTC
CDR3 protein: CATSRVRGPSYEQYF

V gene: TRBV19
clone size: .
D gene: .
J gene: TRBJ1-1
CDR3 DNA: TGTGCCAGTAGTATCAATACGGTGAACACTGAAGCTTTCTTT
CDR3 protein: CASSINTVNTEAFF

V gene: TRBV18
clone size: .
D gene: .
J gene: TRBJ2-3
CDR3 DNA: TGTGCCAGCTCACCAAGTGGAGGGCCAGATACGCAGTATTTT
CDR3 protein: CASSPSGGPDTQYF

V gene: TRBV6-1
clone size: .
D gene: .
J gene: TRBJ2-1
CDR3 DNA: TGTGCCAGCAGTGAAGCGCTTCTATACAATGAGCAGTTCTTC
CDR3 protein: CASSEALLYNEQFF

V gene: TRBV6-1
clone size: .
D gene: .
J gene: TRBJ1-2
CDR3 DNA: TGTGCCAGCAGTGAAGGGCACAGCTATGGCTACACCTTC
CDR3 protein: CASSEGHSYGYTF

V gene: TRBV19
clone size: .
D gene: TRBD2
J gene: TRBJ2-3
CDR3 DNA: TGTGCCAGTAGTCGCCGACTAGCGGGGGGGGTAACAGATACGCAGTATTTT
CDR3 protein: CASSRRLAGGVTDTQYF

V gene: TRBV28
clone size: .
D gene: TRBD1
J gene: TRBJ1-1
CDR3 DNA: TGTGCCAGCAGTCCGAACAGGGGGACTGAAGCTTTCTTT
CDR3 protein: CASSPNRGTEAFF

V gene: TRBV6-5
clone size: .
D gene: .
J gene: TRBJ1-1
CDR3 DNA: TGTGCCAGCAGTTACCAGGGAAGCACTGAAGCTTTCTTT
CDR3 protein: CASSYQGSTEAFF

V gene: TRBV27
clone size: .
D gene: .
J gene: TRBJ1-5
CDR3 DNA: TGTGCCAGCAGTGATACAGGGAATCCCCAGCATTTT
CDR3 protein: CASSDTGNPQHF

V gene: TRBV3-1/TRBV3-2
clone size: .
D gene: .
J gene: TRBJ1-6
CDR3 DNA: TGTGCCAGCAGCGGAGACGGAAGCTCCTATAATTCACCCCTCCACTTT
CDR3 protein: CASSGDGSSYNSPLHF

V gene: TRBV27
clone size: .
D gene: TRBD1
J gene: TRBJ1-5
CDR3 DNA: TGTGCCAGCAGCCACACAGGGGGCGCGGGTCAGCCCCAGCATTTT
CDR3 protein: CASSHTGGAGQPQHF

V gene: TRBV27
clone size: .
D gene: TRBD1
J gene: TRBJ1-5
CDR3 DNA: TGTGCCAGCAGTTTATGGCCCCGACAGGGTAGCAATCAGCCCCAGCATTTT
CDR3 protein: CASSLWPRQGSNQPQHF

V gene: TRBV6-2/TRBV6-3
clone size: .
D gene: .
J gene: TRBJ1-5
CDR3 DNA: TGTGCCAGCACCCCGGACCTGGGAGGAAGGCCCCAGCATTTT
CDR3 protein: CASTPDLGGRPQHF

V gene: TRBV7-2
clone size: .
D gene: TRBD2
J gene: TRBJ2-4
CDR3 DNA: TGTGCCAGCAGCTTAGCCATAGCGGGGGGGAACATTCAGTACTTC
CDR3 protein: CASSLAIAGGNIQYF

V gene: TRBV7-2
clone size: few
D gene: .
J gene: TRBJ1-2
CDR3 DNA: TGTGCCAGCAGCCGATCGACAGCCTATGGCTACACCTTC
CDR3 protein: CASSRSTAYGYTF

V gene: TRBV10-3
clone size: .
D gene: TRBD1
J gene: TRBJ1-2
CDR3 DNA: TGTGCCATCAGTCCCGGGACAGGGTATGGCTACACCTTC
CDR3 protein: CAISPGTGYGYTF